This T cell receptor beta chain was captured in a study of PD-L1 blockade in urothelial cancer. Study-wide background: Blood was subjected to analysis at 3 weeks (second dose) and 6 weeks following treatment start.

This sample's time point: peripheral blood 6 weeks after treatment start. It was locally advanced or metastatic urothelial carcinoma that patients had. Assay: immunoSEQ multiplex PCR; the TCRdb copy retains only in-frame clones and omits some. Of around 100,000 clones in the sample, more than 85% are singletons; the top ten hold more than 3%. The TCR comes from a man aged 60 to 69 with urothelial cancer. The sequencing here drew on PBMCs, taken around atezolizumab (anti-PD-L1) treatment.

In DNA form, the CDR3 reads TGTGCCAGCAGCGCTCCGAGGGAAGAGACCCAGTACTTC. It specifies CASSAPREETQYF. The chain has TRBV7-8 and TRBJ2-5; D is perhaps TRBD2 (5 bases). Trimming took 5 bases from V and 3 from J, leaving 10 bases between them. Germline lookup yields CDR1 SGHVS and CDR2 FQNEAQ. The CDR3 consists of 13 residues. Based on the CDR3 plus reference TRBV7-8 and TRBJ2-5, the full variable domain is GAGVSQSPRYKVAKRGQDVALRCDPISGHVSLFWYQQALGQGPEFLTYFQNEAQLDKSGLPSDRFFAERPEGSVSTLKIQRTQQEDSAVYLCASSAPREETQYFGPGTRLLVL.